These 15 T cell receptor beta chains were sequenced from one sample in a study of CD8+CD57+ T cells in acquired aplastic anemia. Flow cytometry had shown expanded CD8+CD57+ cells in the patients chosen for sequencing. Genomic DNA was employed as the template in profiling TCR beta VDJ and CDR3. One entry per CDR3 protein, called by TCRdb with MiXCR from the reads. This table holds 120,000 or so distinct CDR3 sequences, under 65% found once. The sequencing input was sorted CD4+, CD8+, or CD8+CD57+ T cells (not recorded which) from PBMCs. The receptors stem from a human donor with aplastic anemia.

Written as DNA, the CDR3 is TGCAGCCATTGGGAGCTCATTAGCACAGATACGCAGTATTTT. Translation gives CSHWELISTDTQYF. V gene TRBV29-1 combines with J gene TRBJ2-3; possibly TRBD2 for D (5 bases). Trimming stripped 8 bases from V and 0 bases from J, with 15 bases between. Germline CDR1 is SQVTM and CDR2 is ANQGSEA. This CDR3 is built from 14 residues.

This clonotype was detected ten times or more. The rearrangement links TRBV4-3 to TRBJ2-7, with D possibly being TRBD2 (5 bases). The germline CDR1 and CDR2 sequences are LGHNA and YSLEER. The CDR3 has 16 amino acids. V gave up 0 bases and J gave up 0 bases, with 12 bases separating them. The CDR3 sequence is CASSQDYRGPSYEQYF. CDR3 sequence (DNA): TGCGCCAGCAGCCAAGATTACCGGGGTCCCTCCTACGAGCAGTACTTC.

This chain connects TRBV15 to TRBJ1-6; D gene unclear. This CDR3 has 16 amino acids. V lost 0 bases to trimming and J lost 0 bases, with 6 bases between them. CDR1 LNHNV and CDR2 YYDKDF come from the germline V gene (reference sequence). Here the CDR3 reads CATSRDPSSYNSPLHF. Written as DNA, the CDR3 is TGTGCCACCAGCAGAGACCCGAGCTCCTATAATTCACCCCTCCACTTT.

This chain uses TRBV7-9 with TRBJ1-2; D is uncertain. Germline CDR1 reads SEHNR; CDR2 reads FQNEAQ (reference sequence). This CDR3 has 12 amino acids. V gave up 0 bases and J gave up 4 bases, with 3 bases separating them. CDR3 DNA sequence: TGTGCCAGCAGCTTAGCGGGCTATGGCTACACCTTC. Translated, it gives CASSLAGYGYTF.

This rearrangement joins TRBV6-1 to TRBJ2-1; D not resolved. Germline CDR1 reads MNHNS; CDR2 reads SASEGT. This CDR3 contains 12 residues. The V and J ends lost 8 bases and 7 bases respectively, with 12 bases between them. The DNA for the CDR3 is TGTGCCAGCGGAAGATTACCGAATGAGCAGTTCTTC. This translates into CASGRLPNEQFF.

The rearrangement links TRBV15 to TRBJ2-7, with a tentative D call TRBD2 (6 bases). CDR3 length: 15 amino acids. Germline V gene sequence: CDR1 LNHNV, CDR2 YYDKDF (reference sequence). V dropped 3 bases and J dropped 9 bases, with 21 bases sitting between them. CDR3 nucleotides: TGTGCCACCAGCAGGAGCCGGGACGCGGGGCCCCTGCAGTACTTC. Protein product: CATSRSRDAGPLQYF. The full variable domain, completed using reference TRBV15 and TRBJ2-7, is DAMVIQNPRYQVTQFGKPVTLSCSQTLNHNVMYWYQQKSSQAPKLLFHYYDKDFNNEADTPDNFQSRRPNTSFCFLDIRSPGLGDTAMYLCATSRSRDAGPLQYFGPGTRLTVT.

This clonotype was recorded many times. The V gene is TRBV27, the J gene TRBJ1-6, with D maybe TRBD1 (5 bases). This CDR3 comprises 15 residues. Germline V gene lookup returns CDR1 MNHEY and CDR2 SMNVEV (reference sequence). The germline V and J ends were trimmed by 0 bases and 11 bases, with 14 bases remaining between them. The CDR3 reads CASSLSGTGRPPLHF. The CDR3 region has the DNA TGTGCCAGCAGTTTATCGGGGACCGGGCGTCCACCCCTCCACTTT.

The chain joins TRBV15 to TRBJ2-1, with 9 positions matching TRBD1. V gave up 6 bases and J gave up 5 bases; unmatched junction bases: 11. Germline CDR1 and CDR2: LNHNV and YYDKDF (reference sequence). The CDR3 sequence is 16 residues long. CDR3 nucleotides: TGTGCCACCAGAACGGACCGGGACAGGGTCCACAATGAGCAGTTCTTC. This gives the protein CATRTDRDRVHNEQFF.

The CDR3, as DNA: TGTGCCAGTAGCTTGGGGGCGATTGGGACTGAAGCTTTCTTT. It is translated as CASSLGAIGTEAFF. J is TRBJ1-1 and V is TRBV19; possible D gene TRBD1, 6 bases. The CDR3 has 14 residues. CDR1 and CDR2 from the germline V gene are LNHDA and SQIVND (reference sequence). V gave up 6 bases and J gave up 5 bases, with 16 bases separating them.

The chain combines TRBV10-3 with TRBJ2-7; no reliable D call. In germline, CDR1 is ENHRY, CDR2 SYGVKD. This CDR3 has 12 amino acids. Trimming took 5 bases from V and 2 from J, leaving 7 bases between them. The CDR3 loop reads CAISQGTYEQYF. In nucleotides, the CDR3 is TGTGCCATCAGTCAAGGAACCTACGAGCAGTACTTC.

The chain has TRBV7-2 and TRBJ2-5; 7 bases are a match to TRBD1. The tail of the sequence fits TRBJ2-7 better, so the J call may be wrong. This CDR3 has 14 amino acids. Germline V gene data show CDR1 as SGHTA and CDR2 as FQGNSA. DNA for the CDR3: TGTGCCAGCAAACGTAAGGGGGCGGCCTACGAGCAGTACTTC. This translates into CASKRKGAAYEQYF.

With respect to this clonotype: Germline is not matched at one junction end, which may reflect a read error. The chain joins TRBV19 to TRBJ2-7, with 7 bases aligning to TRBD1. The CDR3 is 13 residues long. From germline, CDR1 is LNHDA and CDR2 SQIVND (reference sequence). This CDR3 is CASSTTGSYEQYF. CDR3 in DNA: TGTGCTAGTAGTACGACAGGGTCCTACGAGCAGTACTTC.

This clonotype was seen just once. The genes are TRBV24-1 and TRBJ1-5; no clear D. With 6 bases removed from V and 4 bases from J, the gap between germline ends came to 6 bases. CDR3 length equals 12 residues. From germline, CDR1 is KGHDR and CDR2 SFDVKD. The chain's CDR3 is CATSMPNQPQHF. The CDR3 bases are TGTGCCACCAGTATGCCTAATCAGCCCCAGCATTTT.

This chain connects TRBV19 to TRBJ1-5; D is undetermined. Trimming stripped 5 bases from V and 4 bases from J, with 15 bases between. The CDR3 loop spans 15 amino acids. Per the germline V gene, CDR1 is LNHDA and CDR2 is SQIVND (reference sequence). CDR3 coding DNA: TGTGCCAGTAGTTGGACTCTCGATAGGAATCAGCCCCAGCATTTT. Protein sequence: CASSWTLDRNQPQHF.

This chain uses TRBV7-9 with TRBJ1-5; 8 bases map to TRBD1. Losses at the gene ends were 9 bases for V and 8 bases for J; bases not matched to a gene: 6. The CDR3 contains 12 residues. CDR1 and CDR2 (germline): SEHNR, FQNEAQ (reference sequence). The DNA for the CDR3 is TGTGCCAGTGGACAGGGCATCAAGCCCCAGCATTTT. Residues: CASGQGIKPQHF. Combining the CDR3 with reference TRBV7-9 and TRBJ1-5 gives the whole variable domain DTGVSQNPRHKITKRGQNVTFRCDPISEHNRLYWYRQTLGQGPEFLTYFQNEAQLEKSRLLSDRFSAERPKGSFSTLEIQRTEQGDSAMYLCASGQGIKPQHFGDGTRLSIL.